These T cell receptor beta chains were read from a single sample in a study of blood T cell repertoires in COVID-19. Libraries were prepared by immunoSEQ multiplex PCR; TCRdb keeps only in-frame clonotypes and omits some of them. The sample has about 150,000 clones; roughly 89% are singletons. The sample was PBMCs or T cells enriched from blood (not recorded which). Source of these receptors: a woman between 45 and 60 years old who had been exposed to COVID-19. CDR3s include the opening cysteine and the closing phenylalanine or tryptophan. Each record gives: J gene, V gene, D gene, CDR3 DNA, CDR3 protein. A D gene is named only where the DNA matches it firmly.

TRBJ2-1,TRBV6-4,TRBD2,TGTGCCAGCAGTGACTCGGGTAGCGGGAGTCACTGGCAGTTCTTC,CASSDSGSGSHWQFF
TRBJ1-5,TRBV7-9,NA,TGTGCCAGCAGCTTAGCGCACAGTAGCAATCAGCCCCAGCATTTT,CASSLAHSSNQPQHF
TRBJ2-2,TRBV3-1/TRBV3-2,NA,TGTGCCAGCAGCCGAGTAGCCGGGGAGCTGTTTTTT,CASSRVAGELFF
TRBJ2-1,TRBV9,NA,TGTGCCAGCAGCGGACGGACAGTCTCCTACAATGAGCAGTTCTTC,CASSGRTVSYNEQFF
TRBJ1-1,TRBV7-9,NA,TGTGCCAGCAGCCCAACAGGGACACTTATGAACACTGAAGCTTTCTTT,CASSPTGTLMNTEAFF
TRBJ2-5,TRBV7-2,TRBD1,TGTGCCAGCAGCTTGGACAGGGACGAGACCCAGTACTTC,CASSLDRDETQYF
TRBJ1-6,TRBV7-2,NA,TGTGCCAGCAGCCCCCCGGCGGGTTGGGATTCACCCCTCCACTTT,CASSPPAGWDSPLHF
TRBJ1-1,TRBV6-5,TRBD1,TGTGCCAGCAGACGATTACAGGGGACTCCTGAAGCTTTCTTT,CASRRLQGTPEAFF
TRBJ1-6,TRBV3-1/TRBV3-2,NA,TGTGCCAGCAGCCAAGTACTCGGGGAGTCACCCCTCCACTTT,CASSQVLGESPLHF
TRBJ1-2,TRBV27,NA,TGTGCCAGCCGCTCGAATCGGTATGGCTACACCTTC,CASRSNRYGYTF
TRBJ2-3,TRBV25-1,TRBD1,TGTGCCAGCAGCAACCCGACAGGGTTCACAGATACGCAGTATTTT,CASSNPTGFTDTQYF
TRBJ2-5,TRBV7-2,TRBD2,TGTGCCAGCAGGGAACCGGGACTAGCGGGGGGGCCCGGGACCCAGTACTTC,CASREPGLAGGPGTQYF
TRBJ2-3,TRBV3-1/TRBV3-2,TRBD2,TGTGCCAGCTCTAGGGCGGGGGGTCCCTCTAGCACAGATACGCAGTATTTT,CASSRAGGPSSTDTQYF
TRBJ2-2,TRBV9,TRBD2,TGTGCCAGCAGCGGACTAGCGGGGGCCGAGGGTACCGGGGAGCTGTTTTTT,CASSGLAGAEGTGELFF
TRBJ2-7,TRBV3-1/TRBV3-2,TRBD1,TGTGCCAGCAGCCCCCGAATTTCTAGGACAGGGTTAATCTACGAGCAGTACTTC,CASSPRISRTGLIYEQYF
TRBJ2-1,TRBV6-4,TRBD2,TGTGCCAGCAGTGACTACGCGGGAGGGCCCCTCAATGAGCAGTTCTTC,CASSDYAGGPLNEQFF
TRBJ2-3,TRBV11-3,NA,TGTGCCAGCAGCCCCGGTAGCGGAGATACGCAGTATTTT,CASSPGSGDTQYF
TRBJ1-2,TRBV25-1,TRBD1,TGTGCCAGCAGTTTGACAGGGGGCGATGGCTACACCTTC,CASSLTGGDGYTF
TRBJ2-1,TRBV10-2,TRBD2,TGCGCCAGCAGACTAGCGGGGGGGTACAATGAGCAGTTCTTC,CASRLAGGYNEQFF
TRBJ2-7,TRBV15,NA,TGTGCCACCAGCAGAGCAAGACAGGCGGGAGTTACCTACGAGCAGTACTTC,CATSRARQAGVTYEQYF